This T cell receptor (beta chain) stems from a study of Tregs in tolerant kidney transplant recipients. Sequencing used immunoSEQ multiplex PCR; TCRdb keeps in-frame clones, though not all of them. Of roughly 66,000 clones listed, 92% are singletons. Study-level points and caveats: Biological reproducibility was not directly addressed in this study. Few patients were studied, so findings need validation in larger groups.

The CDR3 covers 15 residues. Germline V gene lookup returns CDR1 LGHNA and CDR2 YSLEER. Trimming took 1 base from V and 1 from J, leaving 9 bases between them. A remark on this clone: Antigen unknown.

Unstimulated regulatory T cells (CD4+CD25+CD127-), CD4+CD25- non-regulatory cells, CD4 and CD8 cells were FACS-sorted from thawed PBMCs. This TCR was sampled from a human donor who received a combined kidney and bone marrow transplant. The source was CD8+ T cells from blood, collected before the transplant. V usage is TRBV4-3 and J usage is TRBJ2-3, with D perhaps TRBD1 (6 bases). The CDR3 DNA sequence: TGCGCCAGCAGCCAAGGGACAGAAGGCACAGATACGCAGTATTTT. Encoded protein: CASSQGTEGTDTQYF.